The 20 T cell receptor beta chains reported below all come from one sample, sequenced in a study of blood T cell repertoires in COVID-19. Generated by immunoSEQ multiplex PCR, the TCRdb table keeps only in-frame clones and is missing some. The sample holds over 85,000 clones, 85% to 90% seen once. The material sequenced was peripheral blood. The receptors were gathered from a human donor with COVID-19, enrolled during active disease. The donor label of this sample is uncertain.

The J gene is TRBJ2-7, the V gene TRBV5-4, with TRBD2 as a possible D gene (5 bases). Trimming removed 3 bases from V and 0 bases from J, with 10 bases in between. Germline values: CDR1 SGHNT, CDR2 YYREEE (reference sequence). CDR3 length: 14 residues. CDR3 in DNA: TGTGCCAGCAGCTCCACCCGGGACTCCTACGAGCAGTACTTC. Its protein is CASSSTRDSYEQYF.

The chain has TRBV6-1 and TRBJ1-3; D possibly corresponds to TRBD1 (5 bases). Trimming left V 2 bases short and J 5 bases short, with 16 bases between. CDR3 length: 16 residues. Germline V CDR1 and CDR2: MNHNS, SASEGT. CDR3 loop: CASSETYDSIRNTIYF. The CDR3 nucleotides read TGTGCCAGCAGTGAAACTTATGACAGCATCAGAAACACCATATATTTT.

The rearrangement uses TRBV28 and TRBJ1-2; D unresolved. There are 13 residues in the CDR3. V gave up 2 bases and J gave up 1 base, with 5 bases separating them. Germline CDR1 and CDR2: MDHEN and SYDVKM. The CDR3 nucleotides read TGTGCCAGCAGTTTAACAGATAACTATGGCTACACCTTC. Translated: CASSLTDNYGYTF.

The V call is TRBV5-4, the J call TRBJ1-5; TRBD1 might be the D (6 bases). There are 14 residues in the CDR3. CDR1 is SGHNT, CDR2 YYREEE, per germline (reference sequence). The V and J ends lost 3 bases and 7 bases respectively, with 14 bases between them. The CDR3 bases are TGTGCCAGCAGCTGGGGGGGGGCAGGACAGCCCCAGCATTTT. The encoded protein is CASSWGGAGQPQHF.

This clone was seen a handful of times. V and J are TRBV18 and TRBJ1-1; the D gene is possibly TRBD1 (5 bases). V shed 8 bases and J shed 0 bases, with 10 bases lying between them. Germline V gives CDR1 KGHSH, CDR2 LQKENI. The CDR3 extends over 13 amino acids. CDR3 DNA sequence: TGTGCCAGCGTCGACAGCATGAACACTGAAGCTTTCTTT. Protein product: CASVDSMNTEAFF.

The CDR3 sequence: CASNRGRWADTQYF. The CDR3 DNA sequence: TGTGCCAGTAACAGGGGGAGATGGGCAGATACGCAGTATTTT. This chain links TRBV28 with TRBJ2-3, with TRBD1 matching 8 bases. CDR1 and CDR2 (germline): MDHEN, SYDVKM. This CDR3 region has 14 residues. Unmatched junction bases numbered 9, after V lost 9 bases and J lost 4 bases. The full variable domain, with the rest looked up from reference TRBV28 and TRBJ2-3, is DVKVTQSSRYLVKRTGEKVFLECVQDMDHENMFWYRQDPGLGLRLIYFSYDVKMKEKGDIPEGYSVSREKKERFSLILESASTNQTSMYLCASNRGRWADTQYFGPGTRLTVL.

This sequence joins TRBV10-3 and TRBJ2-1, with a weak D call TRBD2 (5 bases). Germline CDR1 and CDR2: ENHRY and SYGVKD. This CDR3 spans 13 amino acids. Trimming took off 9 bases at V and 4 bases at J, with 13 bases between the two ends. The CDR3, as DNA: TGTGCCATAGGACTGGAACCTTACAATGAGCAGTTCTTC. Amino acids: CAIGLEPYNEQFF.

The chain uses TRBV10-1 and TRBJ1-2; D unresolved. Germline V gene lookup returns CDR1 WNHNN and CDR2 SYGVQD (reference sequence). This CDR3 contains 13 residues. Trimming stripped 5 bases from V and 2 bases from J, with 9 bases between. The CDR3: CASSRTPNYGYTF. As DNA, the CDR3 is TGCGCCAGCAGTCGTACACCCAACTATGGCTACACCTTC.

The chain employs TRBV6-5 and TRBJ2-5, with TRBD1 identical over 10 bases. Germline V gene data show CDR1 as MNHEY and CDR2 as SVGAGI. The J segment lost 5 bases and the V segment lost 6 bases, leaving 3 bases of the junction unmatched. There are 13 residues in the CDR3. CDR3 sequence reads: CASRETGGETQYF. The CDR3 DNA follows: TGTGCCAGCAGGGAGACAGGGGGCGAGACCCAGTACTTC.

The chain carries TRBV5-4 and TRBJ1-3; D not resolved. V was trimmed by 4 bases and J by 0 bases, leaving 5 bases between them. Germline CDR1 reads SGHNT; CDR2 reads YYREEE (reference sequence). CDR3 length: 13 residues. CDR3 loop: CASSRDSGNTIYF. The CDR3 region has the DNA TGTGCCAGCAGCCGGGACTCTGGAAACACCATATATTTT.

This chain joins TRBV27 and TRBJ1-5, with D maybe TRBD1 (5 bases). V was cut by 1 base and J by 0 bases, with 13 bases left in between. The CDR3 loop spans 17 amino acids. In germline, CDR1 is MNHEY, CDR2 SMNVEV (reference sequence). The CDR3 reads CASSLWGDQHSNQPQHF. CDR3 in DNA: TGTGCCAGCAGTTTATGGGGGGACCAGCATAGCAATCAGCCCCAGCATTTT.

This clone was detected once. The gene calls are TRBV10-3 and TRBJ2-6; the match to TRBD1 covers 7 bases. Germline lookup yields CDR1 ENHRY and CDR2 SYGVKD. V shed 6 bases and J 1 base; nucleotides not matched to a gene: 15. This CDR3 contains 19 residues. DNA for the CDR3: TGTGCCATCAGAGGTGACGGGGCAGGGGGAAGTTCTGGGGCCAACGTCCTGACTTTC. It yields the protein CAIRGDGAGGSSGANVLTF.

The chain links TRBV6-5 to TRBJ1-5; D might be TRBD1 (6 bases). Trimming shortened V by 2 bases and J by 7 bases, and 18 bases separated the two germline ends. The length of the CDR3 is 16 residues. Germline CDR1 is MNHEY and CDR2 is SVGAGI. CDR3 protein: CASSYEVARGWQPQHF. CDR3 DNA: TGTGCCAGCAGTTACGAGGTGGCCAGGGGCTGGCAGCCCCAGCATTTT.

This sequence joins TRBV27 and TRBJ2-5; 8 bases line up with TRBD1. Trimming cost V 0 bases and J 4 bases; bases outside gene matches: 10. The CDR3 covers 17 residues. Per the germline V gene, CDR1 is MNHEY and CDR2 is SMNVEV (reference sequence). The DNA of the CDR3 is TGTGCCAGCAGTTTATCGCGACTTCGAACAGGGGGAGAGACCCAGTACTTC. Translation gives CASSLSRLRTGGETQYF.

The rearrangement joins TRBV27 to TRBJ1-6; possible D gene TRBD1, 5 bases. This CDR3 has 16 residues. Trimming removed 5 bases at V and 8 bases at J, with 19 bases between. CDR1 is MNHEY, CDR2 SMNVEV, per germline (reference sequence). CDR3 sequence: CASSDNVRDGYSPLHF. CDR3 in DNA: TGTGCCAGCAGTGATAACGTGCGGGACGGTTATTCACCCCTCCACTTT.

CDR3 bases: TGTGCCAGTAGTCCTCGGACAGGGAGTAATTCAGATACGCAGTATTTT. As protein: CASSPRTGSNSDTQYF. The chain recombines TRBV19 with TRBJ2-3, with TRBD1 identical over 8 bases. The CDR3 has 16 amino acids. Per germline, CDR1 LNHDA and CDR2 SQIVND (reference sequence). V lost 5 bases to trimming and J lost 4 bases; unmatched junction nucleotides: 11.

The chain recombines TRBV2 with TRBJ2-5, with D unclear. Per germline, CDR1 SNHLY and CDR2 FYNNEI. This CDR3 has 11 amino acids. The ends were cut back, 7 bases at V and 3 bases at J, with 6 bases in the middle. The CDR3 region has the DNA TGTGCCAGCACTGGAGAAGAGACCCAGTACTTC. Protein product: CASTGEETQYF.

The chain is built from TRBV21-1 and TRBJ1-2; the table's TRBD1 call for D was not verified on the DNA. TRBV21-1 is reported as a pseudogene. The length of the CDR3 is 16 residues. The CDR3 DNA follows: TGTGCCAGCAGCAAAGGGCGGGACAGGGGGAGATGGGGCTACACCTTC. It yields the protein CASSKGRDRGRWGYTF.

This chain joins TRBV30 and TRBJ2-3; D gene uncertain. Germline-derived CDR1 and CDR2 are GTSNPN and SVGIG (reference sequence). CDR3 length: 14 amino acids. V gave up 0 bases and J gave up 1 base, with 8 bases separating them. The CDR3 region has the DNA TGTGCCTGGAGTGTCGGTCTTGGCACAGATACGCAGTATTTT. It encodes CAWSVGLGTDTQYF.

The V call is TRBV27, the J call TRBJ2-5; 7 bases line up with TRBD1. The CDR3 extends over 13 amino acids. Germline CDR1 and CDR2: MNHEY and SMNVEV (reference sequence). Trimming removed 5 bases from V and 5 bases from J; junction bases left unmatched: 5. The CDR3 region has the DNA TGTGCCAGCAGTCCTCAGGGGGACGAGACCCAGTACTTC. This encodes CASSPQGDETQYF.